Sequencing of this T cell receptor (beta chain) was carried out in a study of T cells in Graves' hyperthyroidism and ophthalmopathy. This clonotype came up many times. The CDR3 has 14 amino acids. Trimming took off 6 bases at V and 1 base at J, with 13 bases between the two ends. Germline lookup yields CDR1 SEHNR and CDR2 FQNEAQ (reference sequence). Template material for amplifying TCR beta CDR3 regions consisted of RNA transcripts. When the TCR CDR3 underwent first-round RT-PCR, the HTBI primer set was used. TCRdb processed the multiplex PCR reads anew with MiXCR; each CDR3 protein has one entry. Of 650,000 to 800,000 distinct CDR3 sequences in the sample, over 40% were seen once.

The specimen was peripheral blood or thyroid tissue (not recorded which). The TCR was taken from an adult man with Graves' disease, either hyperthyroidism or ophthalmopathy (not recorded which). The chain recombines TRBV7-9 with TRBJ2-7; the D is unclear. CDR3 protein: CASSSDVSSYEQYF. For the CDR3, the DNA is TGTGCCAGCAGTTCAGACGTATCATCCTACGAGCAGTACTTC.